These 14 T cell receptor beta chains were all obtained from the same sample, sequenced in a study of blood T cell repertoires in COVID-19. The data were produced by immunoSEQ multiplex PCR, yet TCRdb's version contains in-frame clones alone and is incomplete. The table lists tens of thousands of clones, roughly 80% of them singletons. Input material: peripheral blood. Receptors were obtained from a human donor in a cohort sampled during active COVID-19.

The chain couples TRBV4-3 to TRBJ2-7; possible D gene TRBD2, 5 bases. This CDR3 has 15 amino acids. Trimming removed 0 bases at V and 4 bases at J, with 13 bases between. Germline CDR1 reads LGHNA; CDR2 reads YSLEER. Written as DNA, the CDR3 is TGCGCCAGCAGCCAAGATACGGCGACGGGGTACGAGCAGTACTTC. It encodes CASSQDTATGYEQYF.

The V call is TRBV29-1, the J call TRBJ2-2; 8 nucleotides align to TRBD2. Germline V lookup: CDR1 SQVTM, CDR2 ANQGSEA. This CDR3 has 12 residues. Trimming cost V 6 bases and J 13 bases; bases outside gene matches: 10. The CDR3 sequence: CSVTFRGGPLFF. The CDR3 nucleotides read TGCAGCGTCACCTTCCGGGGGGGCCCGCTGTTTTTT.

This chain links TRBV7-9 with TRBJ2-2, with D possibly matching TRBD1 (6 bases). Germline CDR1 and CDR2: SEHNR and FQNEAQ (reference sequence). The ends were cut back, 1 base at V and 5 bases at J, with 11 bases in the middle. The CDR3 has 15 amino acids. The CDR3 nucleotides are TGTGCCAGCAGCTTAGGGACGGGGACAACCGGGGAGCTGTTTTTT. Translating gives CASSLGTGTTGELFF. The full variable domain, rest sourced from reference TRBV7-9 and TRBJ2-2, is DTGVSQNPRHKITKRGQNVTFRCDPISEHNRLYWYRQTLGQGPEFLTYFQNEAQLEKSRLLSDRFSAERPKGSFSTLEIQRTEQGDSAMYLCASSLGTGTTGELFFGEGSRLTVL.

The V call is TRBV7-2, the J call TRBJ1-2; 7 nucleotides agree with TRBD1. The J segment lost 4 bases and the V segment lost 2 bases, leaving 10 bases of the junction unmatched. Per germline, CDR1 SGHTA and CDR2 FQGNSA. The CDR3 runs to 16 residues. The CDR3 DNA follows: TGTGCCAGCAGCTTACGATGGGACAGCTCGCTCTATGGCTACACCTTC. It yields the protein CASSLRWDSSLYGYTF.

The chain uses TRBV19 and TRBJ1-5; D might be TRBD1 (6 bases). Germline CDR1 is LNHDA and CDR2 is SQIVND (reference sequence). The CDR3 contains 15 residues. V shed 1 base and J shed 11 bases, with 18 bases lying between them. The CDR3 DNA follows: TGTGCCAGTAGTATAGGGACAGTTCTTCAATCTGCCCAGCATTTT. It yields the protein CASSIGTVLQSAQHF.

The genes are TRBV11-2 and TRBJ2-4; the D gene is possibly TRBD1 (6 bases). Trimming left V 3 bases short and J 3 bases short, with 12 bases between. CDR3 size: 15 residues. Germline V lookup: CDR1 SGHAT, CDR2 FQNNGV. As DNA, the CDR3 is TGTGCCAGCAGCTTCCCAGGGGTGGGCAAAAACATTCAGTACTTC. Protein: CASSFPGVGKNIQYF.

The rearrangement uses TRBV6-2 or TRBV6-3 and TRBJ2-2; no reliable D call. V was shortened by 2 bases and J by 2 bases, with 9 bases between the two germline ends. The CDR3 covers 15 residues. From germline, CDR1 is MNHEY and CDR2 SVGEGT. Here the CDR3 DNA reads TGTGCCAGCAGTTACGAGCCAAAAAACACCGGGGAGCTGTTTTTT. Protein product: CASSYEPKNTGELFF.

V is TRBV29-1 and J is TRBJ2-1, with TRBD2 matching 12 bases. The germline CDR1 and CDR2 sequences are SQVTM and ANQGSEA. This CDR3 has 15 residues. V shed 6 bases and J 9 bases; nucleotides not matched to a gene: 12. CDR3 loop: CSVHPRLAGDPEQFF. Here the CDR3 DNA reads TGCAGCGTCCACCCTAGACTAGCGGGGGACCCTGAGCAGTTCTTC.

This clone was detected only a few times. The chain joins TRBV12-3 or TRBV12-4 to TRBJ2-3; D unresolved. Trimming took off 4 bases at V and 1 base at J, with 6 bases between the two ends. CDR3 length: 13 residues. The CDR3 protein is CASSYRGTDTQYF. CDR3 DNA sequence: TGTGCCAGCAGTTACCGGGGCACAGATACGCAGTATTTT.

The chain employs TRBV4-2 and TRBJ2-5, with D possibly matching TRBD2 (5 bases). Trimming stripped 0 bases from V and 2 bases from J, with 10 bases between. The germline V gene encodes CDR1 LGHNA and CDR2 YNFKEQ. The CDR3 extends over 15 amino acids. CDR3 nucleotide sequence: TGTGCCAGCAGCCAAGAAACTAGTCGACAAGAGACCCAGTACTTC. This sequence encodes CASSQETSRQETQYF.

This clone was detected only once. The rearrangement uses TRBV6-5 and TRBJ1-6; no definite D call. From germline, CDR1 is MNHEY and CDR2 SVGAGI. V gave up 6 bases and J gave up 18 bases, with 18 bases separating them. The CDR3 runs 12 residues. As DNA, the CDR3 is TGTGCCAGCAGGCTACTGAACAGTGCCACCCACTTT. Its protein is CASRLLNSATHF.

The chain combines TRBV7-9 with TRBJ2-7; the D gene is possibly TRBD2 (5 bases). This CDR3 is built from 13 residues. Trimming stripped 3 bases from V and 6 bases from J, with 12 bases between. CDR1 and CDR2 (germline): SEHNR, FQNEAQ (reference sequence). CDR3: CASSFPRGREQYF. The CDR3 nucleotides read TGTGCCAGCAGCTTTCCTCGGGGTCGCGAGCAGTACTTC.

The chain combines TRBV28 with TRBJ1-3; D not resolved. The CDR3 runs to 14 residues. Germline CDR1 reads MDHEN; CDR2 reads SYDVKM. V lost 4 bases and J 4 bases, leaving 11 bases between the germline ends. This chain's CDR3 is CASSSPSAGNTIYF. CDR3 bases: TGTGCCAGCAGTTCGCCTTCTGCGGGAAACACCATATATTTT.

V gene TRBV5-1 combines with J gene TRBJ2-6, with D uncertain. Germline V gene lookup returns CDR1 SGHRS and CDR2 YFSETQ. V was pared by 2 bases and J by 0 bases, with 3 bases between. This CDR3 has 14 amino acids. In DNA, the CDR3 is TGCGCCAGCAGCTTTATCTCTGGGGCCAACGTCCTGACTTTC. Its translation: CASSFISGANVLTF.